These 18 T cell receptor beta chains were sequenced from one sample in a study of identical twins (TCRdb year 2016). The protocol used for the library was 5' RACE. The listed sequencing device is Illumina HiSeq 2000. The public reads were run again by TCRdb, first through fastp at Q25 and then through MiXCR, and only productive beta chains were kept. Each entry merges the rows of one CDR3 protein and shows their most common DNA and genes. The sample contains 550,000 to 700,000 distinct CDR3 sequences, 20% to 25% of them found a single time. The ten largest make up 4% to 5.5% of the sample. This sample was shared with a second study, whose subject was T cells expressing NK-cell markers.

The sequenced sample was PBMCs. The receptors originated from a young woman in good health.

The sample holds a few counts of this clonotype. The CDR3 is CASSLGSLAGTEAFF. In nucleotides, the CDR3 is TGTGCCAGCAGCCTTGGATCGTTGGCGGGCACTGAAGCTTTCTTT. The chain has TRBV12-3 or TRBV12-4 and TRBJ1-1, with D hard to call. V was clipped by 6 bases and J by 4 bases, with 18 bases between them. This CDR3 is built from 15 residues.

This clonotype was detected a few times. The V and J genes are TRBV20-1 and TRBJ1-5; D ambiguous. The CDR3 runs 16 residues. V gave up 6 bases and J gave up 0 bases, with 18 bases separating them. Germline V CDR1 and CDR2: DFQATT, SNEGSKA (reference sequence). CDR3 DNA sequence: TGCAGTGCCTTATTAAGGGCCCCCTATAGCAATCAGCCCCAGCATTTT. It specifies CSALLRAPYSNQPQHF.

The V and J genes are TRBV20-1 and TRBJ1-1; tentative D call: TRBD1 (5 bases). The germline V gene encodes CDR1 DFQATT and CDR2 SNEGSKA (reference sequence). V was clipped by 3 bases and J by 10 bases, with 12 bases between them. This CDR3 is built from 11 residues. The CDR3 bases are TGCAGTGCTAGTGGGGGGGTAGGAGCTTTCTTT. It specifies CSASGGVGAFF.

As for this clonotype: One end of the junction is discordant with germline, which a read error may explain. The J gene is TRBJ2-1, the V gene TRBV7-2; D gene unclear. This CDR3 is built from 14 residues. In germline, CDR1 is SGHTA, CDR2 FQGNSA. The CDR3 sequence: CASSPILGGPFKNF. Here the CDR3 DNA reads TGTGCCAGCAGCCCCATTTTAGGTGGGCCATTTAAGAACTTC.

This clonotype was seen more than once but under ten times. This rearrangement joins TRBV21-1 to TRBJ2-7; TRBD2, the table's D call, was not compared with the DNA. TRBV21-1 is described as a pseudogene. CDR3 length: 15 amino acids. CDR3 sequence reads: CASSKGAVGDCEQYF. DNA of the CDR3: TGTGCCAGCAGCAAAGGGGCGGTAGGGGACTGCGAGCAGTACTTC.

This clonotype was recorded many times. The chain combines TRBV12-3 or TRBV12-4 with TRBJ2-2; 9 positions match TRBD2. This CDR3 region has 13 residues. V lost 6 bases to trimming and J lost 6 bases; unmatched junction nucleotides: 2. CDR3 loop: CASRLAGAGELFF. The CDR3 nucleotides are TGTGCCAGCAGACTAGCGGGTGCCGGGGAGCTGTTTTTT.

This clonotype was found a few times. This chain connects TRBV24-1 to TRBJ2-2; D might be TRBD1 (6 bases). V was shortened by 5 bases and J by 5 bases, with 11 bases between the two germline ends. Germline V gene data show CDR1 as KGHDR and CDR2 as SFDVKD. CDR3 length: 14 residues. The CDR3 protein is CATSATGRTGELFF. Here the CDR3 DNA reads TGTGCCACCAGTGCTACAGGGCGGACCGGGGAGCTGTTTTTT.

V and J are TRBV21-1 and TRBJ2-7. TRBV21-1 is noted as a pseudogene. The CDR3 has 15 amino acids. CDR3 DNA: TGTGCCAGCGCTCAGAGGCCGATTTGTCCCTACGAGCAGTACTTC. Protein: CASAQRPICPYEQYF.

V is TRBV12-3 or TRBV12-4 and J is TRBJ1-1; D unresolved. V lost 5 bases and J 10 bases, leaving 17 bases between the germline ends. The CDR3 extends over 13 amino acids. The CDR3 loop reads CASSQGGGWVAFF. The CDR3 nucleotides read TGTGCCAGCAGTCAAGGTGGCGGGTGGGTAGCTTTCTTT.

This clonotype was recorded a few times. The chain employs TRBV9 and TRBJ2-3; 10 positions agree with TRBD2. The V and J ends lost 3 bases and 2 bases, in that order; junction bases with no gene match: 9. This CDR3 spans 17 amino acids. The V gene's germline CDR1 is SGDLS and CDR2 YYNGEE. The CDR3 DNA reads as TGTGCCAGCAGCGCCGTCCTAGCGGGAGCTTACACAGATACGCAGTATTTT. It yields the protein CASSAVLAGAYTDTQYF.

The CDR3 sequence: CASSPISGTGGADTQYF. DNA for the CDR3: TGTGCCAGCAGTCCGATTTCCGGGACAGGGGGTGCAGATACGCAGTATTTT. The J gene is TRBJ2-3, the V gene TRBV12-3 or TRBV12-4; 11 nucleotides align to TRBD1. V shed 5 bases and J 4 bases; nucleotides not matched to a gene: 11. This CDR3 is 17 amino acids long.

The rearrangement joins TRBV5-1 to TRBJ2-3, with 13 positions matching TRBD2. Germline CDR1 SGHRS, CDR2 YFSETQ. This CDR3 has 16 amino acids. J gave up 2 bases and V 4 bases, and 4 bases lay outside the gene matches. This CDR3 reads CASSTLAGGLTDTQYF. CDR3 DNA: TGCGCCAGCAGCACACTAGCGGGGGGGCTCACAGATACGCAGTATTTT.

This clonotype was detected many times. The chain joins TRBV12-3 or TRBV12-4 to TRBJ1-1; D gene ambiguous. The CDR3 is made up of 12 amino acids. Trimming took 7 bases from V and 6 from J, leaving 12 bases between them. CDR3 protein: CASTRTGAEAFF. CDR3 nucleotide sequence: TGTGCCAGCACCAGAACTGGCGCTGAAGCTTTCTTT.

In this sample, this clonotype turned up many times. This CDR3 reads CSASGQGAQPQHF. The CDR3 DNA reads as TGCAGTGCTAGCGGTCAGGGGGCTCAGCCCCAGCATTTT. The chain couples TRBV20-1 to TRBJ1-5, with 8 bases that match TRBD1. J was trimmed by 6 bases and V by 3 bases; bases with no gene match: 4. Germline assignment: CDR1 DFQATT and CDR2 SNEGSKA (reference sequence). The CDR3 runs 13 residues.

The chain has TRBV7-2 and TRBJ1-2; D unclear. Deletions cut 5 bases from V and 5 bases from J, with 15 bases between. This CDR3 is built from 14 residues. The germline V gene encodes CDR1 SGHTA and CDR2 FQGNSA. The CDR3 DNA follows: TGTGCCAGCAGCCCCCGTAGTTCAGATTATGGCTACACCTTC. As protein: CASSPRSSDYGYTF.

The chain couples TRBV3-1 to TRBJ2-7; D uncertain. V was shortened by 1 base and J by 6 bases, with 7 bases between the two germline ends. Germline V gives CDR1 LGHDT, CDR2 YNNKEL (reference sequence). The CDR3 length is 12 residues. CDR3 bases: TGTGCCAGCAGCCAAGTGGGAATCGAGCAGTACTTC. Protein: CASSQVGIEQYF.

The V and J genes are TRBV20-1 and TRBJ1-2; a weak D match, TRBD1 (6 bases). V was cut by 3 bases and J by 4 bases, with 15 bases left in between. The CDR3 runs to 14 residues. CDR1 is DFQATT and CDR2 is SNEGSKA in the germline V gene (reference sequence). CDR3 amino acids: CSARRGGGAYGYTF. CDR3 nucleotide sequence: TGCAGTGCTAGGAGGGGAGGGGGAGCCTATGGCTACACCTTC.

This chain uses TRBV5-4 with TRBJ2-1; TRBD2 matches at 12 bases. CDR1 is SGHNT, CDR2 YYREEE, per germline (reference sequence). The CDR3 has 17 amino acids. Germline trimming cut 4 bases from V and 4 bases from J; bases unmatched to any gene: 9. CDR3 region: CASSPPRGLAGYNEQFF. CDR3 DNA sequence: TGTGCCAGCAGCCCACCCCGGGGACTAGCGGGTTACAATGAGCAGTTCTTC.